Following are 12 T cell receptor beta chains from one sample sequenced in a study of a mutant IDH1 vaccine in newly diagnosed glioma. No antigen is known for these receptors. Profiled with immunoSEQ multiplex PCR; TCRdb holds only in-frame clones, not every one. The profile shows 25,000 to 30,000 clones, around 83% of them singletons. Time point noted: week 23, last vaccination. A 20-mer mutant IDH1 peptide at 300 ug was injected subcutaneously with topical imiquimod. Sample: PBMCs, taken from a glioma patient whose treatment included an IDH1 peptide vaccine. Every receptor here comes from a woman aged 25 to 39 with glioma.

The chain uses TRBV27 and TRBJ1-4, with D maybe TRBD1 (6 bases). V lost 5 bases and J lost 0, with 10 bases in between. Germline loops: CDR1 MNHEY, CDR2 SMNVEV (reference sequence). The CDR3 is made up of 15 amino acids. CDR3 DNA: TGTGCCAGCAGTCCCCACAGGGCAACTAATGAAAAACTGTTTTTT. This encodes CASSPHRATNEKLFF. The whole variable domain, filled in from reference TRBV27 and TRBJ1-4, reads EAQVTQNPRYLITVTGKKLTVTCSQNMNHEYMSWYRQDPGLGLRQIYYSMNVEVTDKGDVPEGYKVSRKEKRNFPLILESPSPNQTSLYFCASSPHRATNEKLFFGSGTQLSVL.

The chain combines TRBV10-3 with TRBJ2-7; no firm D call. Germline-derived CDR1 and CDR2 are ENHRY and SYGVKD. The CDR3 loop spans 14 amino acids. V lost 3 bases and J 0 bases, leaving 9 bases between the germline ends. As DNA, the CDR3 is TGTGCCATCAGTGAACTCCCTAGCTCCTACGAGCAGTACTTC. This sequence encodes CAISELPSSYEQYF.

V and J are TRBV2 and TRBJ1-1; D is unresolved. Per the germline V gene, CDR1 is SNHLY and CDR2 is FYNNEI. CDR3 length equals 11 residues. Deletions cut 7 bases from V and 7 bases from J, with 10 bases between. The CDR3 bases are TGTGCCAGCAAGTATGAGGGTGAAGCTTTCTTT. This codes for CASKYEGEAFF.

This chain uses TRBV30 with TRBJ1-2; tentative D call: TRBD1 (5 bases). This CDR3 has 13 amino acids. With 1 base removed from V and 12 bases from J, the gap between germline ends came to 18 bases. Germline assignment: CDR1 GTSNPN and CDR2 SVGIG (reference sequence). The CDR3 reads CAWSESSGRWNTF. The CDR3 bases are TGTGCCTGGAGTGAATCTTCGGGACGATGGAACACCTTC. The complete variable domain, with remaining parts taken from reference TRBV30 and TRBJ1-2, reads SQTIHQWPATLVQPVGSPLSLECTVEGTSNPNLYWYRQAAGRGLQLLFYSVGIGQISSEVPQNLSASRPQDRQFILSSKKLLLSDSGFYLCAWSESSGRWNTFGSGTRLTVV.

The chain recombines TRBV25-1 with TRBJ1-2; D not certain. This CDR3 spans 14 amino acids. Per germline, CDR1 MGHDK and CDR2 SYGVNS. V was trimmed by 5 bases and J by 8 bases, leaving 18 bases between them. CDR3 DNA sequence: TGTGCCAGCAGTACACCTGGGCTCTTTTGGGGCTACACCTTC. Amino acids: CASSTPGLFWGYTF.

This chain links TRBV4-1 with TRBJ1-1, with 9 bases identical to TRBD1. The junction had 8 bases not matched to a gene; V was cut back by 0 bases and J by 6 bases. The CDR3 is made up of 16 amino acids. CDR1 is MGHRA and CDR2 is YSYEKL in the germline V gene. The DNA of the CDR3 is TGCGCCAGCAGCCAAGAGTACCGGGACAGGGAAGCTGAAGCTTTCTTT. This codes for CASSQEYRDREAEAFF.

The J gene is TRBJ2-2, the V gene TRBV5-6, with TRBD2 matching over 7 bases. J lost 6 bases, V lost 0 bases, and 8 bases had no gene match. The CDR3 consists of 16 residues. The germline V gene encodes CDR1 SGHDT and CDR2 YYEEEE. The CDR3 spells CASSLVRGEVAGELFF. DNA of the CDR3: TGTGCCAGCAGCTTGGTTCGGGGGGAGGTGGCCGGGGAGCTGTTTTTT.

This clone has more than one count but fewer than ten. The CDR3 DNA follows: TGCGCCAGCAGCGTGGAGGGGGGGGGTGAAGCTTTCTTT. It yields the protein CASSVEGGGEAFF. The chain joins TRBV5-1 to TRBJ1-1, with D maybe TRBD1 (6 bases). V was cut by 4 bases and J by 7 bases, with 14 bases left in between. This CDR3 is 13 amino acids long. CDR1 is SGHRS, CDR2 YFSETQ, per germline.

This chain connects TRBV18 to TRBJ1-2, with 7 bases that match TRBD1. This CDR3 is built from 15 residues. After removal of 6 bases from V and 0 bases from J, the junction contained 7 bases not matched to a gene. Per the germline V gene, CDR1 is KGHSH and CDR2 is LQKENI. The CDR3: CASSSDRPANYGYTF. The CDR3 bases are TGTGCCAGCTCGTCGGACAGGCCTGCTAACTATGGCTACACCTTC.

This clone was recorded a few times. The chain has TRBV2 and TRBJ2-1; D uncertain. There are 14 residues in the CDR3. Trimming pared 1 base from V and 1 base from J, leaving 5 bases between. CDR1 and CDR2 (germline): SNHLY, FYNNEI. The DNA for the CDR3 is TGTGCCAGCAGTGAAGATAGTTCCTACAATGAGCAGTTCTTC. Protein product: CASSEDSSYNEQFF.

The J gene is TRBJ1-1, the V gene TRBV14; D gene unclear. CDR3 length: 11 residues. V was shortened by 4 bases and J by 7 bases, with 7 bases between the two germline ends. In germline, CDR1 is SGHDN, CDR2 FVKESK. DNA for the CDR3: TGTGCCAGCAGCCCAGACATTGAAGCTTTCTTT. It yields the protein CASSPDIEAFF. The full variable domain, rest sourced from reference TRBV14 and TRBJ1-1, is EAGVTQFPSHSVIEKGQTVTLRCDPISGHDNLYWYRRVMGKEIKFLLHFVKESKQDESGMPNNRFLAERTGGTYSTLKVQPAELEDSGVYFCASSPDIEAFFGQGTRLTVV.

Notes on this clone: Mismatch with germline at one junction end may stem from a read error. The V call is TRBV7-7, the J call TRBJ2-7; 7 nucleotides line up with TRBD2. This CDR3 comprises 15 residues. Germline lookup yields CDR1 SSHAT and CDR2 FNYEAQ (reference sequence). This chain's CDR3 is CASSLNDMGGTEQYF. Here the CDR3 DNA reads TGTGCTAGCAGCTTAAACGATATGGGGGGGACCGAGCAGTACTTC.